The source of this T cell receptor beta chain is a study of blood T cell repertoires in COVID-19. Study background: The analysed material was cDNA or gDNA that came from T cells, B-cell-depleted T cells, or PBMCs.

The CDR3 has 16 residues. V gave up 3 bases and J gave up 7 bases; unmatched junction bases: 9. Per germline, CDR1 KGHSH and CDR2 LQKENI. This table comes from immunoSEQ multiplex PCR, and its TCRdb copy is limited to in-frame clones, with some not included. This table holds a few hundred thousand clones, approximately 86% found once. Everyone who took part was about 18 to 90 years old, and they came from about 25 US areas. Cohort placement rested on clinical history that participants reported themselves. Within the 2 weeks before study entry, each person in the exposed group met a COVID-19 case. This chain uses TRBV18 with TRBJ2-3; 11 positions match TRBD1. This receptor was taken from a woman aged 25-40 years who had been exposed to COVID-19. The specimen was PBMCs or T cells enriched from blood (not recorded which). CDR3 nucleotide sequence: TGTGCCAGCTCACCGGGCGGACAGGGGGCTTTGAATACGCAGTATTTT. Translation gives CASSPGGQGALNTQYF.